The clone carrying this T cell receptor beta chain turned up a few times. Its antigen is not known. The data are from a study of T cells in Graves' hyperthyroidism and ophthalmopathy. Findings and caveats of the study: The majority of expanded thyroid clonotypes above 0.001 also appeared in blood.

Regions amplified from RNA transcripts were the TCR beta CDR3 regions. The HTBI primer set was used in a first-round RT-PCR of the TCR CDR3. TCRdb called the multiplex PCR reads again in MiXCR, with one record for every CDR3 protein. The sample has around 380,000 distinct CDR3 sequences, less than 15% seen once. The sequence was collected from a man aged 25 to 40 with Graves' hyperthyroidism that later progressed to Graves' ophthalmopathy. Sequenced input: blood.

Here the CDR3 DNA reads TGTGCCAGCAGCTTGACCCAGTTGATTCGCGAGCAGTACTTC. Translating gives CASSLTQLIREQYF. The chain employs TRBV5-5 and TRBJ2-7; D is unclear. Germline V gives CDR1 SGHKS, CDR2 YYEKEE (reference sequence). The CDR3 covers 14 residues. Trimming removed 1 base at V and 6 bases at J, with 14 bases between.